The present T cell receptor (beta chain) was sequenced within a study of cytomegalovirus exposure and HLA in healthy donors. In regard to this clone: As yet, its antigen is unknown.

TCRdb keeps only in-frame clones here, not all; method: immunoSEQ multiplex PCR. The table lists about 56,000 clones, around 93% of them singletons, with 1.5% to 2% in the top ten. V lost 6 bases, J lost 3 bases, and 12 bases lay in between. CDR1 SGHRS and CDR2 YFSETQ come from the germline V gene. The length of the CDR3 is 14 residues. Regarding the study as a whole: Researchers reported that a few CMV-associated chains were confirmed in vitro as CMV antigen-specific.

The sequenced material came from PBMCs. The receptor comes from a woman between 18 and 30 years old in good health and CMV-seropositive. The chain combines TRBV5-1 with TRBJ2-2; D is ambiguous. The DNA of the CDR3 is TGCGCCAGCACCGAAATAAGCCACACCGGGGAGCTGTTTTTT. Translated, it gives CASTEISHTGELFF. The full variable domain, with the rest looked up from reference TRBV5-1 and TRBJ2-2, is KAGVTQTPRYLIKTRGQQVTLSCSPISGHRSVSWYQQTPGQGLQFLFEYFSETQRNKGNFPGRFSGRQFSNSRSEMNVSTLELGDSALYLCASTEISHTGELFFGEGSRLTVL.